These 11 T cell receptor beta chains were sequenced from one sample in a study of blood T cell repertoires in COVID-19. Only in-frame clones appear in the TCRdb table, and some are missing; sequencing was by immunoSEQ multiplex PCR. Among more than 350,000 clones listed, approximately 87% were seen once. Source material: PBMCs or T cells enriched from blood (not recorded which). These receptor sequences come from a woman aged 45-65 years who had recovered from COVID-19.

The CDR3 sequence is CASSRHRPPGNTIYF. In DNA, the CDR3 is TGTGCCAGCAGTCGACACAGGCCTCCTGGAAACACCATATATTTT. V is TRBV3-1 (or the pseudogene TRBV3-2) and J is TRBJ1-3; D is perhaps TRBD1 (5 bases). Germline V lookup: CDR1 LGHDT, CDR2 YNNKEL (reference sequence). V was cut by 6 bases and J by 2 bases, with 14 bases left in between. This CDR3 has 15 amino acids.

The J gene is TRBJ1-2, the V gene TRBV15, with unresolved D. The V gene lost 0 bases and the J gene lost 2 bases, with 7 bases spanning the gap. There are 14 residues in the CDR3. CDR1 and CDR2 (germline): LNHNV, YYDKDF (reference sequence). The CDR3 nucleotides are TGTGCCACCAGCAGAGATGGGCTAAACTATGGCTACACCTTC. It codes for CATSRDGLNYGYTF.

The J gene is TRBJ2-1, the V gene TRBV9; a weak D match, TRBD2 (6 bases). Trimming took 3 bases from V and 7 from J, leaving 14 bases between them. Germline-derived CDR1 and CDR2 are SGDLS and YYNGEE. CDR3 length: 14 residues. CDR3 protein: CASSERLVRNEQFF. In DNA form, the CDR3 reads TGTGCCAGCAGCGAGCGACTAGTGAGGAATGAGCAGTTCTTC.

This chain connects TRBV25-1 to TRBJ2-1; D may be TRBD2 (7 bases). The V gene lost 4 bases and the J gene lost 4 bases, with 14 bases spanning the gap. Germline V gene lookup returns CDR1 MGHDK and CDR2 SYGVNS. The CDR3 extends over 15 amino acids. The CDR3 coding sequence is TGTGCCAGCAGTGCGTCGAGGGGGGGATACAATGAGCAGTTCTTC. It is translated as CASSASRGGYNEQFF.

The gene calls are TRBV7-2 and TRBJ1-2, with D unresolved. CDR3 length: 14 residues. Germline loops: CDR1 SGHTA, CDR2 FQGNSA. The germline V and J ends were trimmed by 2 bases and 5 bases, with 12 bases remaining between them. CDR3 sequence reads: CASSLSLTGYGYTF. CDR3 nucleotides: TGTGCCAGCAGCTTAAGTCTAACGGGATATGGCTACACCTTC.

This clone has only a few counts. The chain couples TRBV5-5 to TRBJ1-2; TRBD1 matches 7 bases. Germline values: CDR1 SGHKS, CDR2 YYEKEE (reference sequence). Trimming took 3 bases from V and 8 from J; bases not matched to a gene: 7. This CDR3 is 13 amino acids long. The CDR3 region is CASSSGQAMGYTF. The CDR3, as DNA: TGTGCCAGCAGCTCTGGACAGGCCATGGGCTACACCTTC.

The CDR3 loop is CSARFPSGGLDEQFF. CDR3 bases: TGCAGCGCCCGGTTCCCTAGCGGGGGGCTCGATGAGCAGTTCTTC. V usage is TRBV29-1 and J usage is TRBJ2-1; 11 bases match TRBD2. After removal of 7 bases from V and 8 bases from J, the junction contained 13 bases not matched to a gene. The CDR3 runs 15 residues. Germline V gene lookup returns CDR1 SQVTM and CDR2 ANQGSEA.

V is TRBV28 and J is TRBJ2-5; 10 bases match TRBD2. The length of the CDR3 is 15 residues. Trimming removed 2 bases from V and 1 base from J; junction bases left unmatched: 1. CDR1 is MDHEN and CDR2 is SYDVKM in the germline V gene. CDR3 amino acids: CASSLASGGQETQYF. The CDR3 DNA follows: TGTGCCAGCAGTTTAGCTAGCGGGGGCCAAGAGACCCAGTACTTC.

CDR3 coding DNA: TGCGCCAGCAGCTGGGCGACAGGGGGCATCCTTAACACTGAAGCTTTCTTT. Translated: CASSWATGGILNTEAFF. The rearrangement links TRBV5-1 to TRBJ1-1; 10 bases match TRBD1. This CDR3 has 17 residues. Germline values: CDR1 SGHRS, CDR2 YFSETQ. J lost 2 bases, V lost 3 bases, and 10 bases had no gene match.

In regard to this clone: One junction end does not reproduce the germline sequence, and a read error may be involved. The chain carries TRBV7-7 and TRBJ2-5; D is possibly TRBD1 (6 bases). CDR3 size: 18 residues. The germline CDR1 and CDR2 sequences are SSHAT and FNYEAQ (reference sequence). The CDR3 sequence: CASSLAGGREGGQETQYF. Here the CDR3 DNA reads TGTGCTAGCAGCTTAGCAGGAGGAAGGGAAGGGGGCCAAGAGACCCAGTACTTC.

This sequence joins TRBV4-3 and TRBJ1-2; no clear D. V was clipped by 0 bases and J by 0 bases, with 17 bases between them. Germline-derived CDR1 and CDR2 are LGHNA and YSLEER. CDR3 length equals 18 residues. CDR3 protein: CASSQDRIYPSANYGYTF. CDR3 nucleotide sequence: TGCGCCAGCAGCCAAGATCGTATATACCCCTCAGCTAACTATGGCTACACCTTC.